Reported below is one TCR beta chain. Its cognate antigen is unknown. This sample is drawn from a study of T cell responses to AZD1222 COVID-19 vaccine. Study-wide results and limits: Only a handful of AZD1222 recipients were seropositive at baseline.

Assay: immunoSEQ multiplex PCR; the TCRdb copy retains only in-frame clones and omits some. The sample holds about 82,000 clones, more than 85% seen once. Deletions cut 5 bases from V and 5 bases from J, with 13 bases between. Germline CDR1 reads SGHVS; CDR2 reads FQNEAQ. The CDR3 covers 14 residues. J is TRBJ1-5 and V is TRBV7-8; D may be TRBD1 (5 bases). Sample: peripheral blood, taken on day 0 of AZD1222 vaccination. The TCR comes from an adult in good health. The DNA for the CDR3 is TGTGCCAGCAGCACGCAGACAGTGCATCAGCCCCAGCATTTT. It is translated as CASSTQTVHQPQHF.